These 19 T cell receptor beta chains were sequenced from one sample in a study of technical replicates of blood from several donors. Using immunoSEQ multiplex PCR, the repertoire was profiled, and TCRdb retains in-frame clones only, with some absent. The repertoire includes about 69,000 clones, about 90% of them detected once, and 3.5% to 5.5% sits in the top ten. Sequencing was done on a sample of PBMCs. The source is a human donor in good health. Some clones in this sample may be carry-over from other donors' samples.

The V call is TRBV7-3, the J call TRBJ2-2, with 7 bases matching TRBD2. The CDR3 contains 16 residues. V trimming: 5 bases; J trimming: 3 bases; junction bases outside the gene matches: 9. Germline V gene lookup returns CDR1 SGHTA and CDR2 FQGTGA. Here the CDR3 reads CASSAEAGHYTGELFF. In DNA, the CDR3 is TGTGCCAGCAGCGCCGAAGCGGGGCATTACACCGGGGAGCTGTTTTTT.

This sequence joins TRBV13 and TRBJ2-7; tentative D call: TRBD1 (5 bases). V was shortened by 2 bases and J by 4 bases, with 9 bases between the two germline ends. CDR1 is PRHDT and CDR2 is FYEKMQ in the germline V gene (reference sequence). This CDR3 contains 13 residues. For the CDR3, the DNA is TGTGCCAGCAGCTTACGCACAGGTTACGAGCAGTACTTC. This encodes CASSLRTGYEQYF.

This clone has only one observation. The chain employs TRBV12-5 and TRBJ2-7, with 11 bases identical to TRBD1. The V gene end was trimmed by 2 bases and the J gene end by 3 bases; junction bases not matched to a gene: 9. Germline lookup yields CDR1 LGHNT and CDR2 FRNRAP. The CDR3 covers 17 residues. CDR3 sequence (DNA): TGTGCTAGTGGTTTGAGGTTAGGGGGGACAGGGGGCTACGAGCAGTACTTC. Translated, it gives CASGLRLGGTGGYEQYF.

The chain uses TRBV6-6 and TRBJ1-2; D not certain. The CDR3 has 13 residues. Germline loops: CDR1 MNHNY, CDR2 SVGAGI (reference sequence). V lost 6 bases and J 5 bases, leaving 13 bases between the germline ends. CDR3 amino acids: CASSAPGKYGYTF. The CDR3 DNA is TGTGCCAGCAGCGCCCCCGGGAAGTATGGCTACACCTTC.

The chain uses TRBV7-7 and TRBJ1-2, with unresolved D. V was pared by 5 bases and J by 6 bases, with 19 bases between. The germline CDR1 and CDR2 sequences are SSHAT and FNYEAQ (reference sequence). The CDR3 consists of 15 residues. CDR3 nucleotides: TGTGCCAGCAGCACCCCGGAGTCCAAAGAGGATGGCTACACCTTC. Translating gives CASSTPESKEDGYTF.

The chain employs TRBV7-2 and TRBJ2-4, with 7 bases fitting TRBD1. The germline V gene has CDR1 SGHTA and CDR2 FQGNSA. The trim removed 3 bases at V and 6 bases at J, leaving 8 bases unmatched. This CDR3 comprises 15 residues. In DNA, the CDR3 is TGTGCCAGCAGCTTTTCCGGGACAGAGGGAAACATTCAGTACTTC. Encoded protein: CASSFSGTEGNIQYF.

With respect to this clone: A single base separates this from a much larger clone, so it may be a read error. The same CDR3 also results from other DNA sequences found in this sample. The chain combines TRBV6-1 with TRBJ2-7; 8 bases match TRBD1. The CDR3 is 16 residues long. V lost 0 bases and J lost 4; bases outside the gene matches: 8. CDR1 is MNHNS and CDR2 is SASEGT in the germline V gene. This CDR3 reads CASSEALGTGSYEQYF. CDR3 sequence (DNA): TGTGCCAGCAGTGAAGCGCTCGGGACAGGCTCTTACGAGCAGTACTTC.

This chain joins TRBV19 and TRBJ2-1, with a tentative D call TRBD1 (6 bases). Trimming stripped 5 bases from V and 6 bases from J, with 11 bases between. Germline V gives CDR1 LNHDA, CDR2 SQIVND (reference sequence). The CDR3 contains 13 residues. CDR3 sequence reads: CASSPEDSNEQFF. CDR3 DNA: TGTGCCAGTAGTCCAGAGGACAGCAATGAGCAGTTCTTC.

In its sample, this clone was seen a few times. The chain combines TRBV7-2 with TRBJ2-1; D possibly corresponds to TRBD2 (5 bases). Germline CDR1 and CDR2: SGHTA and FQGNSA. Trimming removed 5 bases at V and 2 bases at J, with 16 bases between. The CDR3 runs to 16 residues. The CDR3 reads CASSLLVQRAYNEQFF. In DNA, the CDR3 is TGTGCCAGCAGCCTACTAGTACAACGGGCCTACAATGAGCAGTTCTTC.

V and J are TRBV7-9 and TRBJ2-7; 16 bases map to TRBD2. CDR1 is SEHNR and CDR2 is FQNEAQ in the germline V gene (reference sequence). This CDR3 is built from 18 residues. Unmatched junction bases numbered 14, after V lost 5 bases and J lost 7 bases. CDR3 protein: CASSLSYGTSGGVWEQYF. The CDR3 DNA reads TGTGCCAGCAGCCTTAGCTACGGGACTAGCGGGGGGGTTTGGGAGCAGTACTTC.

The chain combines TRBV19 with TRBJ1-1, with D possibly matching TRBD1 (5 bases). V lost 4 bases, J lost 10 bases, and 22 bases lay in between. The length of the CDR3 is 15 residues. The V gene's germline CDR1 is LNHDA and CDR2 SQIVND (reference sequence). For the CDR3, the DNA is TGTGCCAGTAGTAAAGGGATTCAGGGACTAGTAGGAGCTTTCTTT. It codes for CASSKGIQGLVGAFF.

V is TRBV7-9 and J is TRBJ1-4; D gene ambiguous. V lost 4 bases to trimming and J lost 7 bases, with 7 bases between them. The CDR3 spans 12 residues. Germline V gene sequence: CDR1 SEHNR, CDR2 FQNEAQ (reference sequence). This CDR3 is CASSSGGEKLFF. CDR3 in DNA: TGTGCCAGCAGCTCGGGTGGTGAAAAACTGTTTTTT.

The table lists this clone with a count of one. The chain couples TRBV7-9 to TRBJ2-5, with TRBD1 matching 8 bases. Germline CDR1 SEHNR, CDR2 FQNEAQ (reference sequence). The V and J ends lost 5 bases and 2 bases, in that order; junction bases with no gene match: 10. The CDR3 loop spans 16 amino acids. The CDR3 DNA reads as TGTGCCAGCAGCCGCGATGGACAGGGTAATCAAGAGACCCAGTACTTC. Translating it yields CASSRDGQGNQETQYF.

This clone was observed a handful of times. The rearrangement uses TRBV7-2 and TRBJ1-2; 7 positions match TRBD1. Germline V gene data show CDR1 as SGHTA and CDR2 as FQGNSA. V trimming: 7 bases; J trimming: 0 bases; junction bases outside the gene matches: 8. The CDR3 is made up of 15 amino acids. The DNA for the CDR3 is TGTGCCAGCAAGTATACAGGGGCTGCTAACTATGGCTACACCTTC. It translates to CASKYTGAANYGYTF.

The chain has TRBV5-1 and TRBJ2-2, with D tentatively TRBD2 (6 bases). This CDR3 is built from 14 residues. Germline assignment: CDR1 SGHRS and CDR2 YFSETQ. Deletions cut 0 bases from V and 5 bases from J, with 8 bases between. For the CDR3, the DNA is TGCGCCAGCAGCTTGGCGGCGGGGACCGGGGAGCTGTTTTTT. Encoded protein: CASSLAAGTGELFF.

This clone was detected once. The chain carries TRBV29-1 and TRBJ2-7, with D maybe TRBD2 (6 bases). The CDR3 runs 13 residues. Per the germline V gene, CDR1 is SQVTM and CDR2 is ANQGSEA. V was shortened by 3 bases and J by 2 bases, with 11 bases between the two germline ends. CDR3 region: CSVEEREPYEQYF. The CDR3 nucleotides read TGCAGCGTTGAGGAACGGGAGCCCTACGAGCAGTACTTC.

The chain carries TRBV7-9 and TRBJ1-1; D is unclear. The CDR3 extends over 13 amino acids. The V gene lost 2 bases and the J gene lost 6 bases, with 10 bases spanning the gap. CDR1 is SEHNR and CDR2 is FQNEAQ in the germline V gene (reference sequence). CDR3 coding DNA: TGTGCCAGCAGCTTAAGGGAGGCCCCTGAAGCTTTCTTT. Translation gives CASSLREAPEAFF.

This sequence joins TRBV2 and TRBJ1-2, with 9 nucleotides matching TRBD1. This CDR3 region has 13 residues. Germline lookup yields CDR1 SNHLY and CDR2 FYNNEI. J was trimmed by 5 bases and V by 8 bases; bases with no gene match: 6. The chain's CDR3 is CASRQGVSYGYTF. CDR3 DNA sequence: TGTGCCAGCCGACAGGGGGTTTCGTATGGCTACACCTTC. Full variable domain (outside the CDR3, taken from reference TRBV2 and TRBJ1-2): EPEVTQTPSHQVTQMGQEVILRCVPISNHLYFYWYRQILGQKVEFLVSFYNNEISEKSEIFDDQFSVERPDGSNFTLKIRSTKLEDSAMYFCASRQGVSYGYTFGSGTRLTVV.

For the CDR3, the DNA is TGCGCCAGCAGCTGGGATGGACTAGCGGGAGGGCTTTTCGGGACCGGGGAGCTGTTTTTT. It translates to CASSWDGLAGGLFGTGELFF. The chain carries TRBV5-1 and TRBJ2-2; 15 positions match TRBD2. This CDR3 region has 20 residues. Germline V CDR1 and CDR2: SGHRS, YFSETQ. V lost 3 bases and J lost 5; bases outside the gene matches: 14.